This TCR beta chain stems from a study of T cell changes during pregnancy in multiple sclerosis. Measured with immunoSEQ multiplex PCR; TCRdb has only the in-frame clones, and not every one. The sample has approximately 85,000 clones; about 89% are singletons. Sequenced material: peripheral blood, taken in the first trimester of pregnancy. The receptor was isolated from a female donor with multiple sclerosis, enrolled in a pregnancy study.

This CDR3 reads CASSGLAGGTDTQYF. The CDR3 nucleotides read TGTGCCAGCAGCGGACTAGCGGGGGGCACAGATACGCAGTATTTT. The rearrangement links TRBV5-4 to TRBJ2-3, with 13 bases matching TRBD2. From germline, CDR1 is SGHNT and CDR2 YYREEE (reference sequence). Trimming cost V 4 bases and J 1 base; bases outside gene matches: 0. The CDR3 totals 15 residues.